Listed below are T cell receptor beta chains from one sample, sequenced in a study of OX40 agonist ivuxolimab in advanced cancers. Method: immunoSEQ multiplex PCR; TCRdb's copy keeps in-frame clones and lacks some. The sample shows more than 60,000 clones, roughly nine tenths of them seen only once. The source was CD4+ or CD8+ T cells sorted from blood, collected in a trial of the OX40 agonist ivuxolimab. All receptors derive from an adult with an advanced solid tumor such as melanoma, head and neck, liver or kidney cancer. Both conserved end residues are part of each CDR3.

V gene,J gene,CDR3 protein
TRBV7-2,TRBJ1-1,CASSTQGNTEAFF
TRBV11-1,TRBJ2-1,CASSSSTGGAKNEQFF
TRBV29-1,TRBJ2-7,CSVEVSGTPYEQYF
TRBV5-1,TRBJ2-2,CASSLNRANTGELFF
TRBV19,TRBJ2-2,CASSILKRGMESTGELFF
TRBV11-3,TRBJ2-5,CASSLVWAQETQYF
TRBV5-1,TRBJ2-3,CASSPQLWGLTDTQYF
TRBV28,TRBJ2-7,CASSLGTGEQYF
TRBV18,TRBJ2-3,CASSPSVGLTGDTQYF
TRBV11-3,TRBJ1-1,CASSSRTGMNTEAFF
TRBV28,TRBJ2-1,CASRRGLAGVGEQFF
TRBV9,TRBJ2-3,CASGIKGAPTDTQYF
TRBV7-9,TRBJ1-2,CASSLAVSNYGYTF
TRBV23-1,TRBJ1-1,CASSQSGSNTEAFF
TRBV28,TRBJ2-7,CASRVPGQGRLEQYF
TRBV19,TRBJ2-3,CASSEHRVRGDTQYF
TRBV7-2,TRBJ2-1,CASSLRQGRVNEQFF
TRBV7-3,TRBJ2-3,CASSLEARSTDTQYF
TRBV5-8,TRBJ1-1,CASSLVRQTTNGEAFF
TRBV18,TRBJ2-1,CASSPPMTPGGQFF
TRBV18,TRBJ2-6,CASSSFTSGANVLTF
TRBV2,TRBJ2-5,CASKGQGETQYF
TRBV29-1,TRBJ1-1,CSVEEGRWNTEAFF
TRBV27,TRBJ2-7,CASSLGWGSSGLYEQYF
TRBV21-1,TRBJ2-7,CASSSEPLEQYF
TRBV2,TRBJ2-1,CASLTGGAYNEQFF
TRBV6-5,TRBJ2-7,CASSEATYEQYF
TRBV30,TRBJ2-7,CAWSRRGTYEQYF
TRBV4-1,TRBJ1-4,CASSQDRGEANEKLFF
TRBV6-5,TRBJ2-7,CASSASGTEQYF
TRBV19,TRBJ2-2,CASSIAGGGGELFF
TRBV30,TRBJ1-1,CAWIGKAAPNTEAFF
TRBV7-2,TRBJ2-7,CASSLVGREQYF
TRBV4-2,TRBJ1-2,CASSQDNYGYTF
TRBV2,TRBJ2-3,CASSGDYADTQYF
TRBV11-1,TRBJ2-2,CASSLSRDTGELFF
TRBV5-1,TRBJ2-7,CASSPQGHRGREQYF
TRBV18,TRBJ1-2,CASSRRDGDVGYTF
TRBV14,TRBJ2-6,CASSQGSWGLSSSGANVLTF
TRBV5-1,TRBJ2-3,CASSDRTFSTDTQYF
TRBV18,TRBJ1-2,CASSPSGDYGYTF
TRBV7-2,TRBJ2-7,CASSNPGLAGVAVFEQYF
TRBV29-1,TRBJ2-5,CSVDLVPKETQYF
TRBV5-1,TRBJ1-1,CASSLSGQMNTEAFF
TRBV9,TRBJ1-5,CASSRSTQGKGNQPQHF
TRBV6-5,TRBJ1-3,CASSSGTARNTIYF
TRBV6-6,TRBJ2-7,CASKGTGLISYEQYF
TRBV11-2,TRBJ2-2,CASSLDRNTGELFF
TRBV30,TRBJ2-5,CAWSVRTGQETQYF
TRBV29-1,TRBJ1-3,CSVEIGSGGNTIYF
TRBV7-8,TRBJ1-5,CASSLRTGEGPNSNQPQHF
TRBV6-5,TRBJ2-2,CASSYSGGANTGELFF
TRBV5-1,TRBJ2-2,CASSLRGLAGSGELFF
TRBV5-1,TRBJ1-2,CASSQAPHGYGYTF
TRBV7-8,TRBJ2-1,CASSPRRGIFF
TRBV29-1,TRBJ2-2,CSVSWANLNTGELFF
TRBV14,TRBJ2-3,CASSPRAPRSQYF